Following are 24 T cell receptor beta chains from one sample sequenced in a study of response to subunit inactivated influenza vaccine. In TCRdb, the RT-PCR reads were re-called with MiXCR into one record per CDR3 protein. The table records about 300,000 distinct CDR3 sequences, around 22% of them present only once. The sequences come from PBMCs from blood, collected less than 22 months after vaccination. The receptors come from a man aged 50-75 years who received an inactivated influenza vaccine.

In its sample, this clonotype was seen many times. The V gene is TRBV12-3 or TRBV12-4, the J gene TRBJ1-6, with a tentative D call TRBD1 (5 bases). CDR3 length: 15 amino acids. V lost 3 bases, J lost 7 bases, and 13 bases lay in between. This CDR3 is CASSFRSGWNSPLHF. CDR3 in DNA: TGTGCCAGCAGTTTTAGATCAGGGTGGAATTCACCCCTCCACTTT.

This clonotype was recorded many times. The CDR3 protein is CASSEYSGTKNIQYF. CDR3 coding DNA: TGTGCCAGCAGTGAATATTCCGGGACCAAAAACATTCAGTACTTC. The V gene is TRBV25-1, the J gene TRBJ2-4; tentative D call: TRBD2 (5 bases). This CDR3 contains 15 residues. From germline, CDR1 is MGHDK and CDR2 SYGVNS. V lost 0 bases to trimming and J lost 2 bases, with 8 bases between them.

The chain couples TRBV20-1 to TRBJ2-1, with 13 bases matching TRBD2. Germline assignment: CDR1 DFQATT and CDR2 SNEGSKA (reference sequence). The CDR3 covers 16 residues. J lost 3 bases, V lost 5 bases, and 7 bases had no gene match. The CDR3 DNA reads TGCAGTGCTTCCGGGACTAGCGGGAATGTCTACAATGAGCAGTTCTTC. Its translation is CSASGTSGNVYNEQFF.

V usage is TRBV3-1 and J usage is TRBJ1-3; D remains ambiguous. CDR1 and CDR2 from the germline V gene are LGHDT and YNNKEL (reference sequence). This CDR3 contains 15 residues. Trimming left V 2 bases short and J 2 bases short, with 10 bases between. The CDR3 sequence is CASSQQVRTGNTIYF. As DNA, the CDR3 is TGTGCCAGCAGCCAACAGGTCAGGACTGGAAACACCATATATTTT.

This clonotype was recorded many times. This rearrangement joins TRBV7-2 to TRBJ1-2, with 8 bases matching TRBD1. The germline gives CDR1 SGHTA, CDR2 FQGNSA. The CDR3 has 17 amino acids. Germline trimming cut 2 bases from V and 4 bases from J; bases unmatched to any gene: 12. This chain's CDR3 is CASSLQVGRQGIYGYTF. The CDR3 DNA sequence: TGTGCCAGCAGCTTACAAGTTGGGAGACAGGGGATCTATGGCTACACCTTC. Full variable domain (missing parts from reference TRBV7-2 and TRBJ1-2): GAGVSQSPSNKVTEKGKDVELRCDPISGHTALYWYRQSLGQGLEFLIYFQGNSAPDKSGLPSDRFSAERTGGSVSTLTIQRTQQEDSAVYLCASSLQVGRQGIYGYTFGSGTRLTVV.

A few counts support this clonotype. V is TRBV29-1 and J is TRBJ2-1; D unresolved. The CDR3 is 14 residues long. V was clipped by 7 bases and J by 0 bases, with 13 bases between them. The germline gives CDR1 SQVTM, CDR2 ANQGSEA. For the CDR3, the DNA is TGCAGCGCGCCCCTGACGGGCTCCTACAATGAGCAGTTCTTC. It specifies CSAPLTGSYNEQFF.

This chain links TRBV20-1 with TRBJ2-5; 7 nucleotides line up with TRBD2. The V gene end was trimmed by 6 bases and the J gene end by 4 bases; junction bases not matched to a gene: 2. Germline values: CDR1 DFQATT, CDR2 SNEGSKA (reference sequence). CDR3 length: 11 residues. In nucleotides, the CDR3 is TGCAGTGCGGTAGCGGGAGAGACCCAGTACTTC. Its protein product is CSAVAGETQYF.

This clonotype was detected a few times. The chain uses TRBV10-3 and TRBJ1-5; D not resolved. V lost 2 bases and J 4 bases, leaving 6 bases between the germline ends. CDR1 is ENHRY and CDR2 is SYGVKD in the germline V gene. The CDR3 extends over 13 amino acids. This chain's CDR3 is CAISERGNQPQHF. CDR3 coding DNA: TGTGCCATCAGTGAGAGAGGGAATCAGCCCCAGCATTTT.

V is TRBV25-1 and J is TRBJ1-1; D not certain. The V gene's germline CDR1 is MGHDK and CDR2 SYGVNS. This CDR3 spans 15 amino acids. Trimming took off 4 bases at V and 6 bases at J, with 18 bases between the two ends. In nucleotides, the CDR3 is TGTGCCAGCAGTGGCACGCGAGTATTGGGCGCTGAAGCTTTCTTT. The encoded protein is CASSGTRVLGAEAFF.

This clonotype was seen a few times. CDR3 coding DNA: TGCAGTGCTCACAAGAACACTGAAGCTTTCTTT. Amino acids: CSAHKNTEAFF. The V call is TRBV20-1, the J call TRBJ1-1, with D unclear. Per germline, CDR1 DFQATT and CDR2 SNEGSKA (reference sequence). The V end was cut by 5 bases, the J end by 1 base, with 5 bases between. This CDR3 contains 11 residues.

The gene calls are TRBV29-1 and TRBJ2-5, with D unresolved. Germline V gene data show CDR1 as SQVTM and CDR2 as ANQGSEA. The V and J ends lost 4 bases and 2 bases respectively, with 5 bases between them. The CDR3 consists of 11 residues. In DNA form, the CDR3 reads TGCAGCGTTGCGCAGCAAGAGACCCAGTACTTC. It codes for CSVAQQETQYF.

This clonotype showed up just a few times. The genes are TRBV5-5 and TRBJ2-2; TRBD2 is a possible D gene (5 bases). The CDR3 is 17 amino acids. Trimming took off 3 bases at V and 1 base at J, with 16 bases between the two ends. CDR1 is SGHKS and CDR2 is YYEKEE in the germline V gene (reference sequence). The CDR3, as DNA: TGTGCCAGCAGCTCCCCCTCAGCGGTGAGGAACACCGGGGAGCTGTTTTTT. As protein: CASSSPSAVRNTGELFF.

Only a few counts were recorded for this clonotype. The CDR3 sequence is CASSLEGTYEQYF. The CDR3 DNA sequence: TGTGCCAGCAGTCTAGAGGGTACATACGAGCAGTACTTC. This chain uses TRBV2 with TRBJ2-7; tentative D call: TRBD2 (5 bases). Trimming took 5 bases from V and 4 from J, leaving 12 bases between them. The CDR3 consists of 13 residues. In germline, CDR1 is SNHLY, CDR2 FYNNEI.

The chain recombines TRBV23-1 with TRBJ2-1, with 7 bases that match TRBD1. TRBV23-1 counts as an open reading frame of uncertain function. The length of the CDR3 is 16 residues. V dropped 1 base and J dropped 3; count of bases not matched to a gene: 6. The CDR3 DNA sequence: TGCGCCAGCAGTCAATGCAACCGGGACAGCTACAATGAGCAGTTCTTC. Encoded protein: CASSQCNRDSYNEQFF.

CDR3 bases: TGCAGTGCTATTACAGCGTGGGATCAGCCCCAGCATTTT. It yields the protein CSAITAWDQPQHF. The rearrangement links TRBV20-1 to TRBJ1-5, with unresolved D. In germline, CDR1 is DFQATT, CDR2 SNEGSKA (reference sequence). V lost 4 bases, J lost 5 bases, and 12 bases lay in between. The CDR3 length is 13 residues.

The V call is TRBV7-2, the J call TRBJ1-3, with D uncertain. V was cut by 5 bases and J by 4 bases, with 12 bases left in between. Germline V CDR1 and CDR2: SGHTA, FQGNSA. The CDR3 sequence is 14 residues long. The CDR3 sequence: CASSPGRTGNTIYF. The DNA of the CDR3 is TGTGCCAGCAGCCCTGGACGAACCGGAAACACCATATATTTT.

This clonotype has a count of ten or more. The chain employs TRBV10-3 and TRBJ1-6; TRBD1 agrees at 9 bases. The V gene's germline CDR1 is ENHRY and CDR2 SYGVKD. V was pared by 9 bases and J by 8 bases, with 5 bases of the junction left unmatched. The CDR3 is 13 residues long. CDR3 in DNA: TGTGCCATTTCGGGACAGGGAGATTCACCCCTCCACTTT. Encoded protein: CAISGQGDSPLHF.

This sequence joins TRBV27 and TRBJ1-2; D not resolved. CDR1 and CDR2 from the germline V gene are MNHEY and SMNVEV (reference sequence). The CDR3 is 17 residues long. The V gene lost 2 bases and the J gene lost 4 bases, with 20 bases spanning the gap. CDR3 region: CASSLRAPDRYTYGYTF. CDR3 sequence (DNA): TGTGCCAGCAGTTTACGCGCCCCAGACCGCTACACCTATGGCTACACCTTC.

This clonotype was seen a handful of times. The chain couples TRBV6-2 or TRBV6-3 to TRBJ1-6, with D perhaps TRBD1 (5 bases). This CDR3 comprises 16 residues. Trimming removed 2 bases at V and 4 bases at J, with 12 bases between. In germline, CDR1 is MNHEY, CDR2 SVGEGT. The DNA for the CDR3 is TGTGCCAGCAGTTACCGGGGACCGATGTATAATTCACCCCTCCACTTT. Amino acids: CASSYRGPMYNSPLHF.

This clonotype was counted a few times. In nucleotides, the CDR3 is TGCAGTGCTAGAGATGGAGGGTTCTTC. Its protein is CSARDGGFF. The chain is built from TRBV20-1 and TRBJ2-1, with D perhaps TRBD2 (5 bases). Looked up from germline, CDR1 is DFQATT and CDR2 is SNEGSKA (reference sequence). This CDR3 spans 9 amino acids. V was cut by 0 bases and J by 15 bases, with 6 bases left in between.

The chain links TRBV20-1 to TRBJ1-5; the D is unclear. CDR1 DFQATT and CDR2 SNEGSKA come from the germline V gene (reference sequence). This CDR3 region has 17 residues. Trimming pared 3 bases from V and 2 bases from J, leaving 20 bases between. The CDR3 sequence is CSASLPPTASGNQPQHF. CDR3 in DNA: TGCAGTGCTAGTTTACCGCCGACGGCATCGGGCAATCAGCCCCAGCATTTT.

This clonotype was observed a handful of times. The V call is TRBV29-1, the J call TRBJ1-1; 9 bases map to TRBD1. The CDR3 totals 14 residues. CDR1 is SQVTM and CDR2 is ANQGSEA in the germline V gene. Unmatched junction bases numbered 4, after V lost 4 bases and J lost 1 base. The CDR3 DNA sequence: TGCAGCGTTGGGGGGACAGGGAGGAACACTGAAGCTTTCTTT. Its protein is CSVGGTGRNTEAFF.

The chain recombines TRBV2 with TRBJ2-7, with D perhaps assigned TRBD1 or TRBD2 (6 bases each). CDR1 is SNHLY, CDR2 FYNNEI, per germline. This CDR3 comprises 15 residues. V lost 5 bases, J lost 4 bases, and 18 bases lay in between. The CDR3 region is CASSKGGGRIYEQYF. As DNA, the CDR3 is TGTGCCAGCAGTAAGGGTGGGGGGCGCATTTACGAGCAGTACTTC.

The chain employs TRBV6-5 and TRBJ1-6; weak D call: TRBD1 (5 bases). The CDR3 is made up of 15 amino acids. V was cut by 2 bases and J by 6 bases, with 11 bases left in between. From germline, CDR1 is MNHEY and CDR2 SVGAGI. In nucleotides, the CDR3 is TGTGCCAGCAGTTACGAGGGACGGGGTAATTCACCCCTCCACTTT. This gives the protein CASSYEGRGNSPLHF.